What follows are 5 T cell receptor beta chains derived from one specimen sequenced in a study of blood T cell repertoires in COVID-19. The table came from immunoSEQ multiplex PCR; TCRdb's copy has only in-frame clones and leaves some out. The table includes about 45,000 clones, 75% to 85% detected once. The sequencing input was peripheral blood. The receptors were sampled from an older man in a cohort sampled during active COVID-19.

The chain recombines TRBV5-1 with TRBJ1-1; TRBD1 is a possible D gene (6 bases). Germline V gene sequence: CDR1 SGHRS, CDR2 YFSETQ. The V end lost 4 bases, the J end lost 1 base, and 17 bases lay between the germline ends. The CDR3 consists of 16 residues. CDR3 sequence: CASSDQGRGTNTEAFF. In DNA form, the CDR3 reads TGCGCCAGCAGCGATCAGGGGCGGGGGACGAACACTGAAGCTTTCTTT.

This clone was detected once. V usage is TRBV6-5 and J usage is TRBJ2-7; maybe TRBD1 (6 bases). Germline values: CDR1 MNHEY, CDR2 SVGAGI. This CDR3 contains 15 residues. V lost 2 bases and J 2 bases, leaving 13 bases between the germline ends. CDR3 nucleotide sequence: TGTGCCAGCAGTTACGGGGGCCCGGGGCCCTACGAGCAGTACTTC. It yields the protein CASSYGGPGPYEQYF.

The V gene is TRBV6-5, the J gene TRBJ1-6; possible D gene TRBD1, 5 bases. Germline V lookup: CDR1 MNHEY, CDR2 SVGAGI. V shed 4 bases and J shed 7 bases, with 8 bases lying between them. CDR3 size: 13 residues. This CDR3 is CASSFRQNSPLHF. In nucleotides, the CDR3 is TGTGCCAGCAGTTTCAGACAGAATTCACCCCTCCACTTT.

This CDR3 is CASSPGAGWETQYF. The CDR3 DNA sequence: TGTGCCAGCTCACCCGGCGCAGGGTGGGAGACCCAGTACTTC. This chain joins TRBV18 and TRBJ2-5, with D possibly TRBD1 on 5 matching bases. CDR3 size: 14 residues. Trimming shortened V by 3 bases and J by 5 bases, and 13 bases separated the two germline ends. Germline values: CDR1 KGHSH, CDR2 LQKENI. Supplemented by reference TRBV18 and TRBJ2-5, the full variable domain reads NAGVMQNPRHLVRRRGQEARLRCSPMKGHSHVYWYRQLPEEGLKFMVYLQKENIIDESGMPKERFSAEFPKEGPSILRIQQVVRGDSAAYFCASSPGAGWETQYFGPGTRLLVL.

This sequence joins TRBV7-2 and TRBJ1-1, with a weak D call TRBD1 (6 bases). With 3 bases removed from V and 5 bases from J, the gap between germline ends came to 13 bases. From germline, CDR1 is SGHTA and CDR2 FQGNSA. This CDR3 comprises 14 residues. CDR3 bases: TGTGCCAGCAGCTTGGTACAGGGAGCAACTGAAGCTTTCTTT. Protein sequence: CASSLVQGATEAFF.